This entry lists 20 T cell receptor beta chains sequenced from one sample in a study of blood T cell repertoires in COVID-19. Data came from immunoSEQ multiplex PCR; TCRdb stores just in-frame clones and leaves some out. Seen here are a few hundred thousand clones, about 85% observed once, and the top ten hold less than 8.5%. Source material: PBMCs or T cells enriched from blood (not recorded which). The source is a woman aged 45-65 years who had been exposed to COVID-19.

The CDR3 DNA is TGTGCCAGTAGTATGATCCCTAGCCGCGTAGGTCAGCCCCAGCATTTT. This translates into CASSMIPSRVGQPQHF. The J gene is TRBJ1-5, the V gene TRBV19; D not resolved. The length of the CDR3 is 16 residues. Germline CDR1 is LNHDA and CDR2 is SQIVND (reference sequence). V was trimmed by 3 bases and J by 6 bases, leaving 18 bases between them.

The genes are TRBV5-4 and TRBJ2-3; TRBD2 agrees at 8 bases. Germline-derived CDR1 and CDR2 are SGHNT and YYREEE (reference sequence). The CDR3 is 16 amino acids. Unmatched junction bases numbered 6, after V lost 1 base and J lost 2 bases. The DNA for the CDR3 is TGTGCCAGCAGCTTGAGGGCGGGGGGAACCACAGATACGCAGTATTTT. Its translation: CASSLRAGGTTDTQYF.

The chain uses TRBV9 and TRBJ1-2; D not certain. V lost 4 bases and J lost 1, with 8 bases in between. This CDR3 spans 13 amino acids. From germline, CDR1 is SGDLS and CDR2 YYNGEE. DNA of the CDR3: TGTGCCAGCAGCTTTACAGATAACTATGGCTACACCTTC. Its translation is CASSFTDNYGYTF.

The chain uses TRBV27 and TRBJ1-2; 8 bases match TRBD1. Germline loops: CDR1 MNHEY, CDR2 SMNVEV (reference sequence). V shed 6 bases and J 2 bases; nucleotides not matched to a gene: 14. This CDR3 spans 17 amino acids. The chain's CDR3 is CASRTIVRQGLNYGYTF. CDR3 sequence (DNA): TGTGCCAGCAGGACGATCGTTCGACAGGGGTTAAACTATGGCTACACCTTC.

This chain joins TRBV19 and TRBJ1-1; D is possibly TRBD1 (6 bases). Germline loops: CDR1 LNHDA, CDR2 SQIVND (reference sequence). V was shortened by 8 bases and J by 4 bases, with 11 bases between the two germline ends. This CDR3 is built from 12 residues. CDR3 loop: CASVQGPTEAFF. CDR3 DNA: TGTGCCAGTGTTCAGGGGCCCACTGAAGCTTTCTTT.

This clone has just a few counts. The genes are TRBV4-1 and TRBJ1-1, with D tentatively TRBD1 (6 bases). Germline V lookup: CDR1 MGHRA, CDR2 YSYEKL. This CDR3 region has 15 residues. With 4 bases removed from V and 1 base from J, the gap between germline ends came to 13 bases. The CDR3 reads CASSPPGHANTEAFF. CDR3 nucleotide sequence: TGCGCCAGCAGCCCTCCGGGACACGCGAACACTGAAGCTTTCTTT.

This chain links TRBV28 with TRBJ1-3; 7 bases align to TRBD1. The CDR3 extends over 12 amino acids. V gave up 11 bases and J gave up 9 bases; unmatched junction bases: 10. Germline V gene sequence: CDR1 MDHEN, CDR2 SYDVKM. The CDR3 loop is CAGATGSGTIYF. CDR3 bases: TGTGCCGGGGCGACAGGGTCGGGCACCATATATTTT.

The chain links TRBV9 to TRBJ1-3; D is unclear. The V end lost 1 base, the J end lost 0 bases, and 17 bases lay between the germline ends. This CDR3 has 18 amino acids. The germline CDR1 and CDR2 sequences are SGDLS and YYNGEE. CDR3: CASSVIPILDFSGNTIYF. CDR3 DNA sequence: TGTGCCAGCAGCGTAATCCCCATTCTCGACTTCTCTGGAAACACCATATATTTT. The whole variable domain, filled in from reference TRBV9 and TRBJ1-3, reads DSGVTQTPKHLITATGQRVTLRCSPRSGDLSVYWYQQSLDQGLQFLIQYYNGEERAKGNILERFSAQQFPDLHSELNLSSLELGDSALYFCASSVIPILDFSGNTIYFGEGSWLTVV.

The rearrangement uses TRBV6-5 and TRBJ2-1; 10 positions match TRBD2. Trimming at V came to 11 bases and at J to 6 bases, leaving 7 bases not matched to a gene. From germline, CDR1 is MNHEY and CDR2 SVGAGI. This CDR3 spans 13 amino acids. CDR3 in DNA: TGTGCCGGCCAGCGGGGGGGCCTCAATGAGCAGTTCTTC. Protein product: CAGQRGGLNEQFF.

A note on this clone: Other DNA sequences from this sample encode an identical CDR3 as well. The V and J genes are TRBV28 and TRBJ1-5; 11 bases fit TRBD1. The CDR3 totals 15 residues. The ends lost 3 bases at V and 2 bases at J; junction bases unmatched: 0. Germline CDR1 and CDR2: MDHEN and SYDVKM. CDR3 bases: TGTGCCAGCAGTTTGGGACAGGGGGGCAATCAGCCCCAGCATTTT. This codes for CASSLGQGGNQPQHF.

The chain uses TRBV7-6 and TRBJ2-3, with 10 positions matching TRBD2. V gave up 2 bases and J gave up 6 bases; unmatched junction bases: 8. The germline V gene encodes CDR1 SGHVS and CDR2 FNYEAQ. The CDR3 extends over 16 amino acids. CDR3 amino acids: CASSLRPSGGRDTQYF. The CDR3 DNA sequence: TGTGCCAGCAGCTTACGTCCTAGCGGGGGCAGGGATACGCAGTATTTT. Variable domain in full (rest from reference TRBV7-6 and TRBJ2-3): GAGVSQSPRYKVTKRGQDVALRCDPISGHVSLYWYRQALGQGPEFLTYFNYEAQQDKSGLPNDRFSAERPEGSISTLTIQRTEQRDSAMYRCASSLRPSGGRDTQYFGPGTRLTVL.

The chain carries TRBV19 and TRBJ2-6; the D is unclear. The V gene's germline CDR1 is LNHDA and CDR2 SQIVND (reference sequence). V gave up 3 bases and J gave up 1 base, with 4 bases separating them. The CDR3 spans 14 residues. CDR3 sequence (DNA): TGTGCCAGTAGTATCCAGTCTGGGGCCAACGTCCTGACTTTC. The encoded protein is CASSIQSGANVLTF.

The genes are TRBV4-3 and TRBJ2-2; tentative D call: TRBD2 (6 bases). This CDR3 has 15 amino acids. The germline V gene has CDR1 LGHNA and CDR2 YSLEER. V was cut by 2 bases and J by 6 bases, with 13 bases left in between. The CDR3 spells CASSQSSTGAGELFF. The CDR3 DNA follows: TGCGCCAGCAGCCAATCCTCAACGGGGGCCGGGGAGCTGTTTTTT.

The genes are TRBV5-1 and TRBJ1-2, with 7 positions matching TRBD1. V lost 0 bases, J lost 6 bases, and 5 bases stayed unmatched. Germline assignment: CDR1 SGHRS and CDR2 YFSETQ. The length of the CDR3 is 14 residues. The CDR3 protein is CASSLEPGTDGYTF. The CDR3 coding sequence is TGCGCCAGCAGCTTGGAACCAGGGACAGATGGCTACACCTTC.

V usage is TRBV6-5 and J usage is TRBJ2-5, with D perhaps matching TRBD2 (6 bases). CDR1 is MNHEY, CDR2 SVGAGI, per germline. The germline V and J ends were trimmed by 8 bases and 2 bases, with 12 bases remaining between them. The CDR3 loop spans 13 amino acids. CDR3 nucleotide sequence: TGTGCCAGCCGGAGGGTTCAGCAAGAGACCCAGTACTTC. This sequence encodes CASRRVQQETQYF.

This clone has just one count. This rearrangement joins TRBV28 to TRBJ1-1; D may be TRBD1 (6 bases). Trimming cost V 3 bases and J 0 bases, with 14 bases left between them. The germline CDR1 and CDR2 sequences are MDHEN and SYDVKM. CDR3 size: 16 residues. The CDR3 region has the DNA TGTGCCAGCAGTTTGCAGGGCAGGGGATTGAACACTGAAGCTTTCTTT. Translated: CASSLQGRGLNTEAFF.

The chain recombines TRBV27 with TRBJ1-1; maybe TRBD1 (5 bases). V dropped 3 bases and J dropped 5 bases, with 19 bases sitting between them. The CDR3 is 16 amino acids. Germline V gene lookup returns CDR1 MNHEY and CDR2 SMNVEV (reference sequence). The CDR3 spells CASSFTYPTAGTEAFF. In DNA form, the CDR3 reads TGTGCCAGCAGTTTTACGTACCCGACAGCGGGGACTGAAGCTTTCTTT.

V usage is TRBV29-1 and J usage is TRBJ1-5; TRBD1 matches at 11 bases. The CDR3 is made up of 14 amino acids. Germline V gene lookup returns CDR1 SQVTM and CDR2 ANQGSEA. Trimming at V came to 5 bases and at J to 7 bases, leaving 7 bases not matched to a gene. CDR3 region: CSVRTGGDQQPQHF. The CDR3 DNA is TGCAGCGTTCGGACAGGGGGCGATCAACAGCCCCAGCATTTT.

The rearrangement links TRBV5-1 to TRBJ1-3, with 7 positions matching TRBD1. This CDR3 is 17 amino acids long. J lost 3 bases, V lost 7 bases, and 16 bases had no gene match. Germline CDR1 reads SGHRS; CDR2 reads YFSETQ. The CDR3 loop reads CASQQSGDSSRGNTIYF. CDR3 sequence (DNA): TGCGCCAGCCAACAATCCGGGGACAGCTCTCGTGGAAACACCATATATTTT.

In DNA form, the CDR3 reads TGTGCCAGCAGCCGTACTGGTAGGCTAGCGGGGGGCTCAGATACGCAGTATTTT. It encodes CASSRTGRLAGGSDTQYF. The chain employs TRBV7-2 and TRBJ2-3; 11 nucleotides line up with TRBD2. Germline-derived CDR1 and CDR2 are SGHTA and FQGNSA. With V trimmed by 5 bases and J by 4 bases, 14 bases remained unmatched. CDR3 length equals 18 residues.